The 13 T cell receptor beta chains below all came from one sample that was sequenced in a study of cytomegalovirus exposure and HLA in healthy donors. With 60 Vbeta and 13 Jbeta primers, the PCR was carried out. Using immunoSEQ multiplex PCR, the repertoire was profiled, and TCRdb retains in-frame clones only, with some absent. The data hold more than 110,000 clones, with about 74% observed a single time. The sample taken for sequencing was PBMCs. Receptors originate from a woman in her forties or fifties in good health and CMV-seronegative.

This clone turned up a few times. The J gene is TRBJ2-7, the V gene TRBV5-1; 7 nucleotides align to TRBD2. The length of the CDR3 is 15 residues. Trimming removed 4 bases from V and 2 bases from J; junction bases left unmatched: 9. Looked up from germline, CDR1 is SGHRS and CDR2 is YFSETQ. DNA of the CDR3: TGCGCCAGCAGCCTGGGGGGGGACCCCACCTACGAGCAGTACTTC. Protein sequence: CASSLGGDPTYEQYF.

The chain uses TRBV7-9 and TRBJ1-2, with TRBD1 as a possible D gene (5 bases). The CDR3 covers 16 residues. Per the germline V gene, CDR1 is SEHNR and CDR2 is FQNEAQ (reference sequence). The germline V and J ends were trimmed by 5 bases and 4 bases, with 20 bases remaining between them. CDR3 nucleotides: TGTGCCAGCAGCGAGTCGGGGGGGGAAAAGGTCTATGGCTACACCTTC. Its protein product is CASSESGGEKVYGYTF.

The rearrangement uses TRBV6-5 and TRBJ2-1, with 7 bases fitting TRBD2. The CDR3 loop spans 12 amino acids. The V gene end was trimmed by 8 bases and the J gene end by 6 bases; junction bases not matched to a gene: 4. Germline V CDR1 and CDR2: MNHEY, SVGAGI. The CDR3 DNA reads as TGTGCCAGCCGGGACTACCTCAATGAGCAGTTCTTC. This encodes CASRDYLNEQFF.

This rearrangement joins TRBV4-1 to TRBJ2-2, with 10 bases identical to TRBD2. The J segment lost 5 bases and the V segment lost 4 bases, leaving 4 bases of the junction unmatched. Germline CDR1 reads MGHRA; CDR2 reads YSYEKL. The CDR3 has 15 amino acids. The CDR3 coding sequence is TGCGCCAGCAGCCGGGTGGGACTAGCGACCGGGGAGCTGTTTTTT. Translating gives CASSRVGLATGELFF.

The chain carries TRBV4-2 and TRBJ2-3, with D perhaps matching TRBD2 (6 bases). The CDR3 loop spans 16 amino acids. Germline V gene data show CDR1 as LGHNA and CDR2 as YNFKEQ. The germline V and J ends were trimmed by 1 base and 2 bases, with 13 bases remaining between them. The CDR3 sequence: CASSQVGTLLTDTQYF. The CDR3 nucleotides read TGTGCCAGCAGCCAAGTTGGGACTCTACTCACAGATACGCAGTATTTT.

CDR3 DNA sequence: TGCAGCGTTACTACACACCGCCCCCAAGAGACCCAGTACTTC. It codes for CSVTTHRPQETQYF. The chain is built from TRBV29-1 and TRBJ2-5; D not resolved. The germline V gene encodes CDR1 SQVTM and CDR2 ANQGSEA. The CDR3 extends over 14 amino acids. Trimming cost V 5 bases and J 1 base, with 14 bases left between them.

CDR3 coding DNA: TGTGCCAGCAGCTTGTGGCAGGGGGTGGGCTACACCTTC. Amino acid sequence: CASSLWQGVGYTF. The rearrangement links TRBV5-4 to TRBJ1-2, with 7 bases lining up with TRBD1. V dropped 1 base and J dropped 8; count of bases not matched to a gene: 5. From germline, CDR1 is SGHNT and CDR2 YYREEE (reference sequence). CDR3 size: 13 residues.

V and J are TRBV15 and TRBJ2-1; 9 nucleotides agree with TRBD2. J was trimmed by 6 bases and V by 2 bases; bases with no gene match: 11. The CDR3 spans 17 residues. Germline CDR1 is LNHNV and CDR2 is YYDKDF (reference sequence). CDR3 nucleotide sequence: TGTGCCACCAGCAGACTCCTTCTAGCGGGGATTGTCAATGAGCAGTTCTTC. Protein product: CATSRLLLAGIVNEQFF.

The chain joins TRBV7-2 to TRBJ2-7, with 9 bases fitting TRBD2. Germline trimming cut 5 bases from V and 2 bases from J; bases unmatched to any gene: 4. Per the germline V gene, CDR1 is SGHTA and CDR2 is FQGNSA. This CDR3 is 14 amino acids long. CDR3 nucleotides: TGTGCCAGCAGCCCGAGACTAGCGGCCTACGAGCAGTACTTC. Translated: CASSPRLAAYEQYF.

In this sample, this clone turned up once. This chain connects TRBV27 to TRBJ1-5; 7 nucleotides agree with TRBD1. The CDR3 is 14 residues long. Looked up from germline, CDR1 is MNHEY and CDR2 is SMNVEV (reference sequence). With V trimmed by 6 bases and J by 1 base, 3 bases remained unmatched. As DNA, the CDR3 is TGTGCCAGCAGCCCACAGGGGAGCAATCAGCCCCAGCATTTT. Amino acids: CASSPQGSNQPQHF.

J is TRBJ2-1 and V is TRBV10-2; a weak D match, TRBD1 (6 bases). This CDR3 has 9 residues. Trimming left V 11 bases short and J 15 bases short, with 14 bases between. CDR1 and CDR2 (germline): WSHSY, SAAADI. This CDR3 is CAGGQHRFF. The CDR3 bases are TGCGCCGGCGGACAGCACCGGTTCTTC.

This chain uses TRBV27 with TRBJ1-2, with 9 nucleotides matching TRBD1. The J segment lost 7 bases and the V segment lost 0 bases, leaving 6 bases of the junction unmatched. The CDR3 sequence is 15 residues long. The V gene's germline CDR1 is MNHEY and CDR2 SMNVEV (reference sequence). This CDR3 reads CASSLSGQGVRGYTF. The CDR3 nucleotides are TGTGCCAGCAGTTTATCGGGACAGGGAGTTCGTGGCTACACCTTC.

The chain joins TRBV19 to TRBJ1-5, with D possibly being TRBD1 (6 bases). CDR3 length: 13 residues. V dropped 5 bases and J dropped 5 bases, with 10 bases sitting between them. CDR1 is LNHDA, CDR2 SQIVND, per germline (reference sequence). CDR3 DNA: TGTGCCAGTAGTTCACAGGGACATCAGCCCCAGCATTTT. This translates into CASSSQGHQPQHF. Looking up the rest from reference TRBV19 and TRBJ1-5 gives the full variable domain: DGGITQSPKYLFRKEGQNVTLSCEQNLNHDAMYWYRQDPGQGLRLIYYSQIVNDFQKGDIAEGYSVSREKKESFPLTVTSAQKNPTAFYLCASSSQGHQPQHFGDGTRLSIL.